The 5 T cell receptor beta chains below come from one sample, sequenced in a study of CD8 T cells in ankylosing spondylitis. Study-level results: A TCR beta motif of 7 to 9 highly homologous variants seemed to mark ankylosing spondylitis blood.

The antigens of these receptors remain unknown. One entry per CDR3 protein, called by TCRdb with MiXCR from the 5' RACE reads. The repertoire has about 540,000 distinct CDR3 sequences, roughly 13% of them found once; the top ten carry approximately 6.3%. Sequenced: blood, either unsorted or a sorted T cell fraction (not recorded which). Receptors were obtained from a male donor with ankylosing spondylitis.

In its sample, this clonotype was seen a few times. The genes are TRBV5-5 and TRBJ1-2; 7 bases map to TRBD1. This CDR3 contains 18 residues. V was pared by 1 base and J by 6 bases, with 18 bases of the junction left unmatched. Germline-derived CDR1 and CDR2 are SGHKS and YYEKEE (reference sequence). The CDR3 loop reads CASSLRGRDRDRADGYTF. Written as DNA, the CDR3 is TGTGCCAGCAGCTTGCGGGGACGCGACAGGGACCGGGCGGATGGCTACACCTTC.

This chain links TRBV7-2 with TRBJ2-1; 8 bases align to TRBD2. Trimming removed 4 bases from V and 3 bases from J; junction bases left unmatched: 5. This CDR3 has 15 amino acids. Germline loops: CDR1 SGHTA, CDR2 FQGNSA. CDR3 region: CASSSSGSLYNEQFF. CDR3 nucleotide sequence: TGTGCCAGCAGCTCCAGCGGGAGTCTCTACAATGAGCAGTTCTTC.

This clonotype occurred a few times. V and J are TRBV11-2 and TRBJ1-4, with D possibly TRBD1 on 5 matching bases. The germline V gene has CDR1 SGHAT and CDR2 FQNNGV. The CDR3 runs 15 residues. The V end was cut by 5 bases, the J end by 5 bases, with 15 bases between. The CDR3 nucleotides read TGTGCCAGCAGCCCCACGGTGGGGGGGAATGAAAAACTGTTTTTT. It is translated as CASSPTVGGNEKLFF.

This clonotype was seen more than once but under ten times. The CDR3 region is CASSLSGASGYTF. Here the CDR3 DNA reads TGCGCCAGCAGCTTGTCAGGGGCCAGTGGCTACACCTTC. The chain couples TRBV5-1 to TRBJ1-2, with a tentative D call TRBD1 (6 bases). Germline V gives CDR1 SGHRS, CDR2 YFSETQ. Trimming removed 1 base at V and 7 bases at J, with 11 bases between. This CDR3 comprises 13 residues.

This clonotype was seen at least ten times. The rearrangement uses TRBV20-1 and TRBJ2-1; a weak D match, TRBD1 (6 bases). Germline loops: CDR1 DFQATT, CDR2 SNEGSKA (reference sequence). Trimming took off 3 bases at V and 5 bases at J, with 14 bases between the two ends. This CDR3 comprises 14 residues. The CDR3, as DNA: TGCAGTGCTAGTTCTCCAGGGGTGGACAATGAGCAGTTCTTC. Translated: CSASSPGVDNEQFF.